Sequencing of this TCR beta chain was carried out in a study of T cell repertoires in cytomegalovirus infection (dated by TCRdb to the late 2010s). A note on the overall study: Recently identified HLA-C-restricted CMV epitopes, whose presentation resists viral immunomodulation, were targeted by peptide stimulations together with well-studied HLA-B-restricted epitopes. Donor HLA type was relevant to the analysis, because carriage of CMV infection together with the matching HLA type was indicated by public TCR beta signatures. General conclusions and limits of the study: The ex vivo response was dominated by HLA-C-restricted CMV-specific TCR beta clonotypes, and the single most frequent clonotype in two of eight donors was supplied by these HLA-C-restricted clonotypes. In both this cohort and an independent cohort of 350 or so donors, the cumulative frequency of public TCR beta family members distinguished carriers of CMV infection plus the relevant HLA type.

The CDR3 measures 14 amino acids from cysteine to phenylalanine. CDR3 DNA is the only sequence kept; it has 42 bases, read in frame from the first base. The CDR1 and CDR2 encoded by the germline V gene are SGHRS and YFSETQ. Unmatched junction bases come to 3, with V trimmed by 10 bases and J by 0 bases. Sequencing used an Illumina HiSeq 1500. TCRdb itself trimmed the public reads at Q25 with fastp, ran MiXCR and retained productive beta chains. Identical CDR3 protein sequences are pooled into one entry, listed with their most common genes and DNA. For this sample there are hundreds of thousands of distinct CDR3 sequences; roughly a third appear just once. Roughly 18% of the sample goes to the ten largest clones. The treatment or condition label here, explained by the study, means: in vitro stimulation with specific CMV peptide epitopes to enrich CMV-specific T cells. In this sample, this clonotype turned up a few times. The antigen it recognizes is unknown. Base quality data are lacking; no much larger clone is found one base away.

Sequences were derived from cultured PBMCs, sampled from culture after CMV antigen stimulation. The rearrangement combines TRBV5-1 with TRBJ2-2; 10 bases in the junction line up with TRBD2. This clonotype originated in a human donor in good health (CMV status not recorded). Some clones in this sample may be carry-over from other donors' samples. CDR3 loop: CAAGLAANTGELFF. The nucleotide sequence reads TGCGCCGCAGGACTAGCGGCGAACACCGGGGAGCTGTTTTTT.